Listed below are T cell receptor beta chains from one sample, sequenced in a study of blood T cell repertoires in COVID-19. Clones were read by immunoSEQ multiplex PCR, and TCRdb kept only the in-frame ones, dropping some. This table has 250,000 or so clones, about 85% appearing once. Sequencing input: peripheral blood. Receptors originate from a man aged 18 to 29 with active or convalescent COVID-19. CDR3s include the opening cysteine and the closing phenylalanine or tryptophan. D genes are given only for firm matches. Clone size is stated in some rows and not others, as once, few, many or a class when expanded.

CDR3nt: TGTGCCAGCAGCTTTGGGGCCACTGAAGCTTTCTTT
CDR3aa: CASSFGATEAFF
d_gene: -
j_gene: TRBJ1-1
abundance: -
v_gene: TRBV11-3

CDR3nt: TGTGCCAGCAGCGTCCTGACTAGCGGGAGCGATGAGCAGTTCTTC
CDR3aa: CASSVLTSGSDEQFF
d_gene: TRBD2
j_gene: TRBJ2-1
abundance: -
v_gene: TRBV9

CDR3nt: TGTGCCATCAGTGAGTCGACTAGCGGGAGCTCGGGGACCCAGTACTTC
CDR3aa: CAISESTSGSSGTQYF
d_gene: TRBD2
j_gene: TRBJ2-5
abundance: -
v_gene: TRBV10-3

CDR3nt: TGCGCCAGCAGCTTGGAAACAGGTCTCGGAAACACCATATATTTT
CDR3aa: CASSLETGLGNTIYF
d_gene: -
j_gene: TRBJ1-3
abundance: -
v_gene: TRBV5-1

CDR3nt: TGTGCCAGCAGTTTAACTACCGTCGGAAACACCATATATTTT
CDR3aa: CASSLTTVGNTIYF
d_gene: -
j_gene: TRBJ1-3
abundance: -
v_gene: TRBV28

CDR3nt: TGTGCCAGCAGCTTATCTCCGGGGGGGCCGGAAACGCAGTATTTT
CDR3aa: CASSLSPGGPETQYF
d_gene: TRBD2
j_gene: TRBJ2-3
abundance: -
v_gene: TRBV7-3

CDR3nt: TGCGCCAGCAGCCAAGGGGGGGTCCCTAACTATGGCTACACCTTC
CDR3aa: CASSQGGVPNYGYTF
d_gene: -
j_gene: TRBJ1-2
abundance: -
v_gene: TRBV4-3

CDR3nt: TGTGCCAGTAGTAACACAGGGGGCGTGGATTCACCCCTCCACTTT
CDR3aa: CASSNTGGVDSPLHF
d_gene: TRBD1
j_gene: TRBJ1-6
abundance: -
v_gene: TRBV19

CDR3nt: TGCGCCAGCAGCTTGGTTGGCGGGAGCTCCTACAATGAGCAGTTCTTC
CDR3aa: CASSLVGGSSYNEQFF
d_gene: TRBD2
j_gene: TRBJ2-1
abundance: -
v_gene: TRBV5-1

CDR3nt: TGTGCCAGCAGCTTGGAAAGAGGGGGCTCTGCAACCGGGGAGCTGTTTTTT
CDR3aa: CASSLERGGSATGELFF
d_gene: TRBD1
j_gene: TRBJ2-2
abundance: -
v_gene: TRBV5-8

CDR3nt: TGTGCCAGCAGCGGGACAGGGGGCTTGGGGTACACTGAAGCTTTCTTT
CDR3aa: CASSGTGGLGYTEAFF
d_gene: TRBD1
j_gene: TRBJ1-1
abundance: -
v_gene: TRBV9

CDR3nt: TGTGCCAGCAGCCCCGGGGGGGGGTGGTTATATGGCTACACCTTC
CDR3aa: CASSPGGGWLYGYTF
d_gene: -
j_gene: TRBJ1-2
abundance: once
v_gene: TRBV13

CDR3nt: TGTGCCAGCAGTAATACTCTAGGCGGGAACGGGGAGCTGTTTTTT
CDR3aa: CASSNTLGGNGELFF
d_gene: -
j_gene: TRBJ2-2
abundance: -
v_gene: TRBV27

CDR3nt: TGTGCCAGCAGTGCGGCCCCGATCCGCGGGAACACCGGGGAGCTGTTTTTT
CDR3aa: CASSAAPIRGNTGELFF
d_gene: -
j_gene: TRBJ2-2
abundance: once
v_gene: TRBV2

CDR3nt: TGTGCCAGAACCCAGGGAAAATATGGCTACACCTTC
CDR3aa: CARTQGKYGYTF
d_gene: -
j_gene: TRBJ1-2
abundance: -
v_gene: TRBV30

CDR3nt: TGTGCCAGCAGTGAAGCGACCGGGACTGGACGTCAGCCCCAGCATTTT
CDR3aa: CASSEATGTGRQPQHF
d_gene: -
j_gene: TRBJ1-5
abundance: -
v_gene: TRBV2

CDR3nt: TGTGCCAGCAGCTTCCGGACAGGGATACTTAGCAATCAGCCCCAGCATTTT
CDR3aa: CASSFRTGILSNQPQHF
d_gene: TRBD1
j_gene: TRBJ1-5
abundance: -
v_gene: TRBV5-8

CDR3nt: TGTGCCAGCACCTCGGACACCCAGGGCGCTTTCTTT
CDR3aa: CASTSDTQGAFF
d_gene: -
j_gene: TRBJ1-1
abundance: -
v_gene: TRBV18

CDR3nt: TGTGCCAGCATTTTCTCGACTAGAGGAAGGTATGAGCAGTACTTC
CDR3aa: CASIFSTRGRYEQYF
d_gene: -
j_gene: TRBJ2-7
abundance: -
v_gene: TRBV2

CDR3nt: TGTGCCAGCAGAACCGGGACTAGCGGGGGGGTCTCCTACAATGAGCAGTTCTTC
CDR3aa: CASRTGTSGGVSYNEQFF
d_gene: TRBD2
j_gene: TRBJ2-1
abundance: -
v_gene: TRBV13

CDR3nt: TGTGCCAGCAGCTTAGGAGGGCCCCGCTACACCTTC
CDR3aa: CASSLGGPRYTF
d_gene: -
j_gene: TRBJ1-2
abundance: -
v_gene: TRBV5-6

CDR3nt: TGTGCCAGCAGCTTACAGGGTGGCTATGGCTACACCTTC
CDR3aa: CASSLQGGYGYTF
d_gene: -
j_gene: TRBJ1-2
abundance: -
v_gene: TRBV7-9

CDR3nt: TGTGCCAGCAGTTACCCAATAGGACTTCAAGAGACCCAGTACTTC
CDR3aa: CASSYPIGLQETQYF
d_gene: -
j_gene: TRBJ2-5
abundance: -
v_gene: TRBV6-2/TRBV6-3

CDR3nt: TGTGCCAGCAGCCGCGATATTGTAGATACGCAGTATTTT
CDR3aa: CASSRDIVDTQYF
d_gene: -
j_gene: TRBJ2-3
abundance: once
v_gene: TRBV7-3

CDR3nt: TGTGCCAGCAGTTATGAACTAAACTCTGGAAACACCATATATTTT
CDR3aa: CASSYELNSGNTIYF
d_gene: -
j_gene: TRBJ1-3
abundance: -
v_gene: TRBV5-5

CDR3nt: TGCGCCAGCAGCTTGGGGACTAGCGGCCAAGAGACCCAGTACTTC
CDR3aa: CASSLGTSGQETQYF
d_gene: TRBD2
j_gene: TRBJ2-5
abundance: -
v_gene: TRBV5-1

CDR3nt: TGTGCCAGCAGTTTATTCCCCCGTCGGGACAAGTCCACAGATACGCAGTATTTT
CDR3aa: CASSLFPRRDKSTDTQYF
d_gene: -
j_gene: TRBJ2-3
abundance: -
v_gene: TRBV27

CDR3nt: TGTGCCAGTAGTATAGGACAGGTTGAAGCTTTCTTT
CDR3aa: CASSIGQVEAFF
d_gene: -
j_gene: TRBJ1-1
abundance: -
v_gene: TRBV19

CDR3nt: TGCAGCTTCGTACCGGGACAACCCTACACTGAAGCTTTCTTT
CDR3aa: CSFVPGQPYTEAFF
d_gene: -
j_gene: TRBJ1-1
abundance: -
v_gene: TRBV29-1

CDR3nt: TGTGCCATCCAGCGGGAGAGCACCGGGGAGCTGTTTTTT
CDR3aa: CAIQRESTGELFF
d_gene: TRBD2
j_gene: TRBJ2-2
abundance: -
v_gene: TRBV10-3

CDR3nt: TGCGCCAGCATCTCGGACTTGCACACAGATACGCAGTATTTT
CDR3aa: CASISDLHTDTQYF
d_gene: -
j_gene: TRBJ2-3
abundance: -
v_gene: TRBV5-1

CDR3nt: TGTGCCAGCAGGGGAGCCGGGGAGCTGTTTTTT
CDR3aa: CASRGAGELFF
d_gene: -
j_gene: TRBJ2-2
abundance: -
v_gene: TRBV6-5

CDR3nt: TGTGCCAGCAGTTTGCGACTAGCCGGCAATGAGCAGTTCTTC
CDR3aa: CASSLRLAGNEQFF
d_gene: TRBD2
j_gene: TRBJ2-1
abundance: -
v_gene: TRBV28

CDR3nt: TGTGCCAGCAGGAAGAGACAGATTAACACTGAAGCTTTCTTT
CDR3aa: CASRKRQINTEAFF
d_gene: -
j_gene: TRBJ1-1
abundance: once
v_gene: TRBV27

CDR3nt: TGTGCCAGCAGCGTAGTAGGGTCGGGGACAGGGAGTTCCAATGAGCAGTTCTTC
CDR3aa: CASSVVGSGTGSSNEQFF
d_gene: TRBD1
j_gene: TRBJ2-1
abundance: -
v_gene: TRBV9

CDR3nt: TGTGCCAGCAGCGCGGAACAGACCCGCTCCACTGAAGCTTTCTTT
CDR3aa: CASSAEQTRSTEAFF
d_gene: -
j_gene: TRBJ1-1
abundance: -
v_gene: TRBV9

CDR3nt: TGTGCCAGCCTACGGACAGGGGGTCGTACTGAAGCTTTCTTT
CDR3aa: CASLRTGGRTEAFF
d_gene: TRBD1
j_gene: TRBJ1-1
abundance: few
v_gene: TRBV6-5

CDR3nt: TGTGCCAGCTCACCCTACAGGGAAGCTAACTATGGCTACACCTTC
CDR3aa: CASSPYREANYGYTF
d_gene: -
j_gene: TRBJ1-2
abundance: -
v_gene: TRBV18

CDR3nt: TGTGCCAGCAGCTTAGATACTAGAGGACTGAGCAATCAGCCCCAGCATTTT
CDR3aa: CASSLDTRGLSNQPQHF
d_gene: -
j_gene: TRBJ1-5
abundance: -
v_gene: TRBV7-8

CDR3nt: TGTGCCAGCAGTTCCCGGAGTCAGCCCCAGCATTTT
CDR3aa: CASSSRSQPQHF
d_gene: -
j_gene: TRBJ1-5
abundance: -
v_gene: TRBV28